The present T cell receptor (beta chain) was sequenced within a study of long-term antiretroviral therapy in people with HIV. With survey level as its setting, the immunoSEQ assay was v3.0. TCRdb's table, derived via immunoSEQ multiplex PCR, lists solely in-frame clones and lacks some. There are under 30,000 clones in the sample; roughly four fifths occur only once, and around 5.1% lies in the top ten. Donors needed at least one pre-ART PBMC sample plus at least two post-ART samples. The CDR3 runs to 14 residues. From germline, CDR1 is MRHNA and CDR2 SNTAGT. The germline V and J ends were trimmed by 11 bases and 3 bases, with 17 bases remaining between them.

This chain joins TRBV6-4 and TRBJ1-5, with D possibly matching TRBD1 (6 bases). The sequencing used unsorted PBMCs, collected 0.7 years before starting antiretroviral therapy. This clonotype was sampled from a man aged 30-40 years with HIV. CDR3 amino acids: CAGGPTIINQPQHF. The CDR3 DNA reads as TGTGCCGGGGGCCCGACGATCATCAATCAGCCCCAGCATTTT.